This entry concerns a single T cell receptor beta chain. What it binds is not known. The record originates from a study of cytotoxic CD8 clonotypes in ibrutinib-treated CLL. Study observations and caveats: Sustained-remission and progressing patients had different sampling times.

The CDR3 loop spans 13 amino acids. CDR1 is GTSNPN, CDR2 SVGIG, per germline (reference sequence). Trimming cost V 8 bases and J 2 bases; bases outside gene matches: 8. Libraries were prepared by immunoSEQ multiplex PCR; TCRdb keeps only in-frame clonotypes and omits some of them. The sample consists of some 100,000 clones, approximately 56% of them appearing once. This clonotype originated in a human donor with chronic lymphocytic leukemia. Here the sequenced sample was PBMCs, taken after 24 months of ibrutinib treatment. The chain carries TRBV30 and TRBJ2-7; 8 bases line up with TRBD1. The CDR3 sequence is CARTGTGAYEQYF. The CDR3 DNA sequence: TGTGCCAGAACCGGGACAGGAGCCTACGAGCAGTACTTC.